One and the same sample provided the 14 T cell receptor beta chains below, sequenced in a study of blood T cells in healthy people across ages. Combining a sample-barcoded 5' primer with a J-beta primer mix, a second PCR ran for roughly 6 to 12 cycles. TCRdb re-called the 5' RACE reads through MiXCR, storing one row per CDR3 protein. This sample has about 1.5 million distinct CDR3 sequences, with under 55% found just once. Sequenced sample: blood. Receptor source: a woman younger than 35 in good health.

This clonotype turned up a few times. V usage is TRBV20-1 and J usage is TRBJ1-5, with TRBD1 as a possible D gene (5 bases). The CDR3 totals 16 residues. V was cut by 3 bases and J by 4 bases, with 19 bases left in between. Germline CDR1 and CDR2: DFQATT and SNEGSKA (reference sequence). CDR3 coding DNA: TGCAGTGCTAGGTACGGGCAGGGAGGTTGGAATCAGCCCCAGCATTTT. Protein sequence: CSARYGQGGWNQPQHF.

The gene calls are TRBV7-2 and TRBJ2-4, with D unresolved. There are 15 residues in the CDR3. V was pared by 1 base and J by 5 bases, with 12 bases between. Germline V gene sequence: CDR1 SGHTA, CDR2 FQGNSA. This CDR3 reads CASSLVVGWENIQYF. CDR3 nucleotide sequence: TGTGCCAGCAGCTTAGTTGTGGGATGGGAAAACATTCAGTACTTC.

A few counts support this clonotype. This rearrangement joins TRBV7-2 to TRBJ2-5; the match to TRBD1 covers 8 bases. The J segment lost 4 bases and the V segment lost 0 bases, leaving 4 bases of the junction unmatched. The CDR3 extends over 15 amino acids. Germline V gene sequence: CDR1 SGHTA, CDR2 FQGNSA. The CDR3 DNA is TGTGCCAGCAGCTTAGCCAGGGGGCTAATAGAGACCCAGTACTTC. This encodes CASSLARGLIETQYF.

There are many counts of this clonotype. This rearrangement joins TRBV4-1 to TRBJ2-7, with 10 nucleotides matching TRBD1. The CDR3 runs to 15 residues. With 4 bases clipped from V and 5 bases from J, the junction kept 8 bases outside the gene matches. Germline CDR1 and CDR2: MGHRA and YSYEKL. CDR3 sequence reads: CASSRQTGGFNEQYF. Here the CDR3 DNA reads TGCGCCAGCAGCCGGCAGACAGGGGGCTTCAACGAGCAGTACTTC.

The CDR3 reads CASSPRSGGVPDTQYF. The CDR3 region has the DNA TGTGCCAGCTCACCAAGAAGCGGGGGAGTTCCAGATACGCAGTATTTT. V usage is TRBV18 and J usage is TRBJ2-3; 8 bases match TRBD2. Trimming at V came to 2 bases and at J to 4 bases, leaving 8 bases not matched to a gene. CDR1 and CDR2 from the germline V gene are KGHSH and LQKENI. There are 16 residues in the CDR3.

The chain couples TRBV10-3 to TRBJ2-5, with 9 nucleotides matching TRBD1. The V gene's germline CDR1 is ENHRY and CDR2 SYGVKD. V lost 2 bases to trimming and J lost 5 bases; unmatched junction nucleotides: 6. The CDR3 covers 15 residues. CDR3 nucleotide sequence: TGTGCCATCAGTGAGCTGGACAGGGGACGGGAGACCCAGTACTTC. Translation: CAISELDRGRETQYF.

The chain recombines TRBV7-6 with TRBJ2-3; 10 bases are shared with TRBD1. The V gene's germline CDR1 is SGHVS and CDR2 FNYEAQ. This CDR3 has 15 residues. J gave up 6 bases and V 6 bases, and 9 bases lay outside the gene matches. CDR3 loop: CASRRRDRGSDTQYF. The CDR3 DNA reads TGTGCCAGCAGGCGCCGGGACAGGGGTTCGGATACGCAGTATTTT. Variable domain in full (rest from reference TRBV7-6 and TRBJ2-3): GAGVSQSPRYKVTKRGQDVALRCDPISGHVSLYWYRQALGQGPEFLTYFNYEAQQDKSGLPNDRFSAERPEGSISTLTIQRTEQRDSAMYRCASRRRDRGSDTQYFGPGTRLTVL.

CDR3 DNA: TGCGCCAGCAGCCACAAACGGACAGTCAAAAAAGAGACCCAGTACTTC. Its protein product is CASSHKRTVKKETQYF. The chain recombines TRBV4-3 with TRBJ2-5; D is perhaps TRBD1 (6 bases). The CDR3 length is 16 residues. Germline CDR1 is LGHNA and CDR2 is YSLEER. V dropped 3 bases and J dropped 3 bases, with 17 bases sitting between them.

This clonotype was detected a few times. This chain links TRBV27 with TRBJ2-7, with D uncertain. CDR3 length: 14 residues. Germline values: CDR1 MNHEY, CDR2 SMNVEV (reference sequence). The ends were cut back, 4 bases at V and 6 bases at J, with 16 bases in the middle. The CDR3, as DNA: TGTGCCAGCAGTTCGATAAGGACGTTGGGCGAGCAGTACTTC. It yields the protein CASSSIRTLGEQYF.

The chain joins TRBV20-1 to TRBJ1-4, with a weak D call TRBD1 (6 bases). CDR1 DFQATT and CDR2 SNEGSKA come from the germline V gene (reference sequence). This CDR3 comprises 15 residues. Between the trimmed V and J ends, which lost 4 bases and 1 base, there was a span of 13 bases. CDR3 sequence reads: CSAIQGPLTNEKLFF. The CDR3 DNA reads as TGCAGTGCTATACAGGGACCCTTAACTAATGAAAAACTGTTTTTT.

In its sample, this clonotype was seen once. This rearrangement joins TRBV10-3 to TRBJ2-5; perhaps TRBD1 as D (6 bases). The DNA end is a closer match to TRBJ2-7, so the J assignment may be wrong. The CDR3 spans 14 residues. CDR1 and CDR2 from the germline V gene are ENHRY and SYGVKD. This CDR3 reads CAIRRQDRSYEQYF. The CDR3 DNA reads as TGTGCCATCAGGAGACAGGACCGCTCCTACGAGCAGTACTTC.

In this sample, this clonotype turned up a few times. The chain recombines TRBV9 with TRBJ2-2, with TRBD2 matching 11 bases. The germline CDR1 and CDR2 sequences are SGDLS and YYNGEE. CDR3 length equals 16 residues. J lost 3 bases, V lost 8 bases, and 9 bases had no gene match. The CDR3 sequence: CASSSRTSGYTGELFF. The CDR3 bases are TGTGCCAGTAGCTCCCGGACTAGCGGGTACACCGGGGAGCTGTTTTTT.

The chain has TRBV7-9 and TRBJ1-2; D possibly corresponds to TRBD1 (5 bases). Trimming pared 8 bases from V and 2 bases from J, leaving 15 bases between. Germline assignment: CDR1 SEHNR and CDR2 FQNEAQ (reference sequence). This CDR3 comprises 14 residues. The DNA of the CDR3 is TGTGCCAGCTCAAGACAGAGTAGGAACTATGGCTACACCTTC. It codes for CASSRQSRNYGYTF.

This rearrangement joins TRBV6-2 or TRBV6-3 to TRBJ1-5; no reliable D call. The CDR3 loop spans 12 amino acids. Trimming cost V 6 bases and J 5 bases, with 8 bases left between them. From germline, CDR1 is MNHEY and CDR2 SVGEGT. The CDR3 sequence: CASSRRDQPQHF. The CDR3 nucleotides read TGTGCCAGCAGCCGCAGAGATCAGCCCCAGCATTTT.